This T cell receptor (beta chain) was found in a study of cytomegalovirus exposure and HLA in healthy donors. Across the whole study: There were approximately 80 million unique TCRs (from HLA-typed donors) in an early data release. General study points: Later analysis revealed greater clonal expansion in HLA-associated TCR beta chains than in equally common others. Approximately 18,000 TCR beta sequences were associated with HLA alleles at 0.05 false discovery rate in a later analysis. A later analysis linked a missense DCLRE1C variant to TCR beta V- and J-gene trimming.

This clone was counted between two and nine times. Its antigen is not known. PCR primers comprised 60 Vbeta and 13 Jbeta primers. Only in-frame clones appear in the TCRdb table, and some are missing; sequencing was by immunoSEQ multiplex PCR. This table holds over 150,000 clones, roughly 80% found once. There are 14 residues in the CDR3. The V gene's germline CDR1 is SGHKS and CDR2 YYEKEE (reference sequence). The V gene end was trimmed by 4 bases and the J gene end by 8 bases; junction bases not matched to a gene: 8. The sequence came from a man aged 25-40 years in good health and CMV-seropositive. The sequenced sample was PBMCs. The V call is TRBV5-5, the J call TRBJ1-2, with TRBD1 matching over 10 bases. In DNA, the CDR3 is TGTGCCAGCAGCGAAGGGACAGGGGCTGGCGGCTACACCTTC. Translating it yields CASSEGTGAGGYTF.